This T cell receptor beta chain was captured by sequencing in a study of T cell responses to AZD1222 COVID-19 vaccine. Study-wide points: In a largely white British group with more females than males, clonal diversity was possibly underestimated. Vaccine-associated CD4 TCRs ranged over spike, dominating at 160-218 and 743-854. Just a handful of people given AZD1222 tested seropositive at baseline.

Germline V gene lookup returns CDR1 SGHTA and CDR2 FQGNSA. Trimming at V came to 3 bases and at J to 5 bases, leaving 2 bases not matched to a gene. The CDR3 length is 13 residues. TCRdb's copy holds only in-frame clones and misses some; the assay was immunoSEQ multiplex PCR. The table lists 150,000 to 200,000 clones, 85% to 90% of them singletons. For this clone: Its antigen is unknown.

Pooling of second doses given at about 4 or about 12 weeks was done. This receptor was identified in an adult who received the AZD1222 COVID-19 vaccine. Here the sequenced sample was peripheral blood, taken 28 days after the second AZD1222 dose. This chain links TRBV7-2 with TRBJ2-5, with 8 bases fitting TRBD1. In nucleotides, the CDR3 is TGTGCCAGCAGCTTGGACAGGGAGGAGACCCAGTACTTC. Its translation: CASSLDREETQYF.